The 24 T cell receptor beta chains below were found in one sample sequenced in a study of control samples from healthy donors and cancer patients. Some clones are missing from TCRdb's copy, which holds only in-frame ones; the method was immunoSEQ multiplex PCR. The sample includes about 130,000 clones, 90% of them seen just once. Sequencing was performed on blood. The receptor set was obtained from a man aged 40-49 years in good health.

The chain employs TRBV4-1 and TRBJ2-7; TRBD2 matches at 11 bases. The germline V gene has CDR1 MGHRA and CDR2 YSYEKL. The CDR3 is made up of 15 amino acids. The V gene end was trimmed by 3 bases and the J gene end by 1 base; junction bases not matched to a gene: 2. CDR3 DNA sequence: TGCGCCAGCAGCCAGATAGCGGGGGGGTCCTACGAGCAGTACTTC. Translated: CASSQIAGGSYEQYF.

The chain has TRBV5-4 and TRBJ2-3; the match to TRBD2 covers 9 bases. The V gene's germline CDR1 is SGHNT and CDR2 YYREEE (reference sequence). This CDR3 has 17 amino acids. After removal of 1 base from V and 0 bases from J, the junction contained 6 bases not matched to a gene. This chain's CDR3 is CASSLRGGGISTDTQYF. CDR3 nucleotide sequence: TGTGCCAGCAGCTTGCGCGGGGGGGGGATAAGCACAGATACGCAGTATTTT.

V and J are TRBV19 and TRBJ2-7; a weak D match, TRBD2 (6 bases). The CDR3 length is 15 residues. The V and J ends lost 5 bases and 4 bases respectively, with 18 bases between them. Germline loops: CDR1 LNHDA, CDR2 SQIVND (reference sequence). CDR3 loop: CASSARGTRVYEQYF. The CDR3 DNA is TGTGCCAGTAGTGCCCGGGGGACTCGGGTTTACGAGCAGTACTTC.

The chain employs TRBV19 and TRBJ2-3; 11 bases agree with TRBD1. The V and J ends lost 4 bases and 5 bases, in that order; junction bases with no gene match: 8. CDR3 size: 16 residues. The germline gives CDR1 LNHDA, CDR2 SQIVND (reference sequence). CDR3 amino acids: CASSNHRDRGGDTQYF. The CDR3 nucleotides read TGTGCCAGTAGTAACCACCGGGACAGGGGGGGAGATACGCAGTATTTT.

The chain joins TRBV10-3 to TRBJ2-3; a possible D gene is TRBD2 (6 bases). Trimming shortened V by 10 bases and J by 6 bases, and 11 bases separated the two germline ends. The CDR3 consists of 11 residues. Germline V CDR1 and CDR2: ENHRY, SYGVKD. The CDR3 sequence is CATSGLDTQYF. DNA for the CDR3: TGTGCCACTTCGGGACTCGATACGCAGTATTTT.

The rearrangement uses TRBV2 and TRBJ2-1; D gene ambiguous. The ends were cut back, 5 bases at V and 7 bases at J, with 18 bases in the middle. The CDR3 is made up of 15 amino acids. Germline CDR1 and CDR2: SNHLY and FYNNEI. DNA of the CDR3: TGTGCCAGCAGTCCATTTTGGCAAGAAGGGAATGAGCAGTTCTTC. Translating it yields CASSPFWQEGNEQFF.

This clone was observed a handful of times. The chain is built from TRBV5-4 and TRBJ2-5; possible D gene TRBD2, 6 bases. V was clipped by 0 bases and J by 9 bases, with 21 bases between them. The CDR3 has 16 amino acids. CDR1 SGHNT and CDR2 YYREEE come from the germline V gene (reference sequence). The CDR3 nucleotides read TGTGCCAGCAGCTTGGGCCGGAGGGGTGAGCAAGGGGCCCAGTACTTC. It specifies CASSLGRRGEQGAQYF.

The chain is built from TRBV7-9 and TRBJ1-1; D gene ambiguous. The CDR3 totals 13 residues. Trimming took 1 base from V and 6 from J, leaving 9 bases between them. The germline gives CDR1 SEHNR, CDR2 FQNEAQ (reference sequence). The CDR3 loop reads CASSLDVYAEAFF. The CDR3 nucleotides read TGTGCCAGCAGCTTAGATGTATACGCTGAAGCTTTCTTT.

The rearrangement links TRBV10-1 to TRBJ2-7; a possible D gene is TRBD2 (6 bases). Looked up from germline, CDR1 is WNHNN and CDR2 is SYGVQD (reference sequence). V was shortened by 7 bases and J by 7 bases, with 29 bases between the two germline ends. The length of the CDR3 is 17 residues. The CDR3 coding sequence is TGCGCCAGCAATGCGGTGCTGGACGGGGGTGCATTTCGGGAGCAGTACTTC. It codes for CASNAVLDGGAFREQYF.

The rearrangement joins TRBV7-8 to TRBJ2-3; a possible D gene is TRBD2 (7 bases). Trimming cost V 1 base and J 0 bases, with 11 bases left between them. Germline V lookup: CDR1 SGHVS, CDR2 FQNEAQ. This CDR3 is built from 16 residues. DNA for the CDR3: TGTGCCAGCAGCTTAGAGGCGGGGGCCAGCACAGATACGCAGTATTTT. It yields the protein CASSLEAGASTDTQYF.

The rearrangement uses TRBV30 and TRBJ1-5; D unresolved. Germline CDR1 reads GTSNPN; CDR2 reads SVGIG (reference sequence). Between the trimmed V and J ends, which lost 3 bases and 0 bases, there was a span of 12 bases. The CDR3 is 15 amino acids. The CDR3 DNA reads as TGTGCCTGGAGCCTTGGGTTAGATAGCAATCAGCCCCAGCATTTT. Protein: CAWSLGLDSNQPQHF.

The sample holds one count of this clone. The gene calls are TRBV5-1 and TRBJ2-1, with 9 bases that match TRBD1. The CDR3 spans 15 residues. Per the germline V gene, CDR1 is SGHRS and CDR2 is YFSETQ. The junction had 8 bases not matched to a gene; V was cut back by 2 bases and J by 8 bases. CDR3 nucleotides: TGCGCCAGCAGCTTTGGGACAGGGAGTGCTGATGAGCAGTTCTTC. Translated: CASSFGTGSADEQFF. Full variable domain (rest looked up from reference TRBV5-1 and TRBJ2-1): KAGVTQTPRYLIKTRGQQVTLSCSPISGHRSVSWYQQTPGQGLQFLFEYFSETQRNKGNFPGRFSGRQFSNSRSEMNVSTLELGDSALYLCASSFGTGSADEQFFGPGTRLTVL.

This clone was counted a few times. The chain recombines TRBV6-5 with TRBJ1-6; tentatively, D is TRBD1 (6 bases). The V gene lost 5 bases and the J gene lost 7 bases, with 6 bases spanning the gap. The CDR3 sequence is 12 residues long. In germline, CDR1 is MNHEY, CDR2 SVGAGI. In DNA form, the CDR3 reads TGTGCCAGCAGTAGGGGGAATTCACCCCTCCACTTT. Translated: CASSRGNSPLHF.

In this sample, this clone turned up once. CDR3 DNA: TGTGCCAGCAGCCTTACAGGGATTAATTCACCCCTCCACTTT. Its translation: CASSLTGINSPLHF. The genes are TRBV9 and TRBJ1-6; perhaps TRBD1 as D (6 bases). The CDR3 length is 14 residues. Germline CDR1 reads SGDLS; CDR2 reads YYNGEE. V was pared by 4 bases and J by 6 bases, with 11 bases between.

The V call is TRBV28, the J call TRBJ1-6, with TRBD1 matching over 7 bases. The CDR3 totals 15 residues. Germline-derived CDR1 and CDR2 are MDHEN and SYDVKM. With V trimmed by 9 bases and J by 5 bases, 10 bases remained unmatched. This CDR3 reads CASDIRGQDNSPLHF. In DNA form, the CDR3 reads TGTGCCAGTGATATACGTGGACAGGATAATTCACCCCTCCACTTT. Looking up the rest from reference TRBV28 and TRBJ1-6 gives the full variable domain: DVKVTQSSRYLVKRTGEKVFLECVQDMDHENMFWYRQDPGLGLRLIYFSYDVKMKEKGDIPEGYSVSREKKERFSLILESASTNQTSMYLCASDIRGQDNSPLHFGNGTRLTVT.

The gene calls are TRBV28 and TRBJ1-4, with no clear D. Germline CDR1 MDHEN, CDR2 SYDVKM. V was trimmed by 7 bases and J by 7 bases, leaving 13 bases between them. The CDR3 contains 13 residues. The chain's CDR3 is CASNWILGEKLFF. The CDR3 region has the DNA TGTGCCAGCAATTGGATCCTAGGTGAAAAACTGTTTTTT.

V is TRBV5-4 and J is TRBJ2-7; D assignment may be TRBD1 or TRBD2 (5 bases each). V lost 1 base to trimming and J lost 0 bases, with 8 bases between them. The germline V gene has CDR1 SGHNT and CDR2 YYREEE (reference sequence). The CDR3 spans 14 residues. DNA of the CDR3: TGTGCCAGCAGCTTGTCCGGGACCTCCTACGAGCAGTACTTC. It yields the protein CASSLSGTSYEQYF.

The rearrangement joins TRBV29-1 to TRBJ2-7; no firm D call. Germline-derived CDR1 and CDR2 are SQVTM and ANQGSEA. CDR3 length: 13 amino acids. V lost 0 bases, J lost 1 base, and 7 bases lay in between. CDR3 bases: TGCAGCGTTGAAGATACAAGATCCTACGAGCAGTACTTC. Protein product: CSVEDTRSYEQYF.

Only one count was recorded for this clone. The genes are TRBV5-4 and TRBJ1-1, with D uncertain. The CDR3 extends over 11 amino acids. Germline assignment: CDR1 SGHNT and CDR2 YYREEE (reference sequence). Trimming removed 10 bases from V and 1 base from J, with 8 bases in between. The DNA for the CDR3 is TGTGCCCCCCGGCGGAACACTGAAGCTTTCTTT. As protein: CAPRRNTEAFF.

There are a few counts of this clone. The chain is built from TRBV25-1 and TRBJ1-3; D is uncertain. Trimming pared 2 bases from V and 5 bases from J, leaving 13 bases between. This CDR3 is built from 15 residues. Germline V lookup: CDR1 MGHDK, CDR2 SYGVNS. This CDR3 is CASSEQPNERNTIYF. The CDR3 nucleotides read TGTGCCAGCAGTGAACAGCCTAACGAACGAAACACCATATATTTT.

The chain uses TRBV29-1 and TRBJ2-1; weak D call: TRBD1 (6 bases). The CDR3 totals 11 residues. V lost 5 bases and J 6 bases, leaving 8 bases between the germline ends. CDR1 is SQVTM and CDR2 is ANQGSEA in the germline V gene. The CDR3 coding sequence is TGCAGCGTTCGCAGGGGCAATGAGCAGTTCTTC. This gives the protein CSVRRGNEQFF.

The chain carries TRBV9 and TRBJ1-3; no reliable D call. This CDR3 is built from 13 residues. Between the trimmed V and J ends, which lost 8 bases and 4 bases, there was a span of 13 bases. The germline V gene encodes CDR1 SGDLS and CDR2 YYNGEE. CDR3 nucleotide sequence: TGTGCCAGTAGAGGGAAGACCGGAAACACCATATATTTT. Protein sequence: CASRGKTGNTIYF. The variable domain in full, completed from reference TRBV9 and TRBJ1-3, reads DSGVTQTPKHLITATGQRVTLRCSPRSGDLSVYWYQQSLDQGLQFLIQYYNGEERAKGNILERFSAQQFPDLHSELNLSSLELGDSALYFCASRGKTGNTIYFGEGSWLTVV.

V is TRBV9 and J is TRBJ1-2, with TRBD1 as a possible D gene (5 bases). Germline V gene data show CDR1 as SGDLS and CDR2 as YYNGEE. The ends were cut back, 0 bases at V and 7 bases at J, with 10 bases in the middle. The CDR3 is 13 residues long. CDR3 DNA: TGTGCCAGCAGCGTAGCGTCAGGGTTTGGCTACACCTTC. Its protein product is CASSVASGFGYTF.

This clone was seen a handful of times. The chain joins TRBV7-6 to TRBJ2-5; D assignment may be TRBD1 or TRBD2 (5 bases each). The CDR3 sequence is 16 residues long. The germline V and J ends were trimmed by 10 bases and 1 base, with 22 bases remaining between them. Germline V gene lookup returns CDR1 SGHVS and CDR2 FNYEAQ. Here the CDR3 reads CATQNRLGRGQETQYF. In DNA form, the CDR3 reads TGTGCCACCCAGAACCGACTGGGACGGGGCCAAGAGACCCAGTACTTC.